The rows below give T cell receptor beta chains drawn from one sample of a study of control samples from healthy donors and cancer patients. Repertoires were generated with immunoSEQ multiplex PCR, while TCRdb's copy carries only in-frame clones and drops some. The sample lists about 100,000 clones, roughly 94% occurring once. Sequencing input: blood. The receptors come from a woman under 30 in good health. CDR3s include the opening cysteine and the closing phenylalanine or tryptophan. D genes are given only for firm matches. The size field is filled for only some rows; it gives once, few, many or a size class.

v_gene	d_gene	j_gene	abundance	CDR3aa	CDR3nt
TRBV28	NA	TRBJ2-2	NA	CASSPTPLNTGELFF	TGTGCCAGCAGCCCGACTCCCTTGAACACCGGGGAGCTGTTTTTT
TRBV7-9	NA	TRBJ2-1	once	CASTPIHGNEQFF	TGTGCCAGCACCCCAATACATGGCAATGAGCAGTTCTTC
TRBV2	NA	TRBJ2-3	NA	CASSAYISGSDTQYF	TGTGCCAGCAGCGCTTACATCTCAGGGTCAGATACGCAGTATTTT
TRBV2	NA	TRBJ2-5	NA	CASIRTFGETQYF	TGTGCCAGCATCAGAACCTTTGGGGAGACCCAGTACTTC
TRBV10-1	NA	TRBJ2-7	NA	CARGCADSYEQYF	TGCGCCAGAGGATGCGCGGACTCCTACGAGCAGTACTTC
TRBV7-9	TRBD1	TRBJ2-4	NA	CASSLATGLAKNIQYF	TGTGCCAGCAGCTTAGCGACAGGGCTAGCCAAAAACATTCAGTACTTC
TRBV7-9	NA	TRBJ1-2	NA	CASSLVVSNYGYTF	TGTGCCAGCAGCTTAGTAGTATCTAACTATGGCTACACCTTC
TRBV15	TRBD2	TRBJ2-1	NA	CATSRVDAGGGNEQFF	TGTGCCACCAGCAGAGTGGATGCGGGAGGGGGCAATGAGCAGTTCTTC
TRBV15	TRBD1	TRBJ1-5	once	CATSRDRGLYQPQHF	TGTGCCACCAGCAGAGACAGGGGGCTATATCAGCCCCAGCATTTT
TRBV10-3	NA	TRBJ1-2	NA	CAIRSGSLTGGYTF	TGTGCCATCCGTTCAGGGTCCCTTACCGGTGGCTACACCTTC
TRBV10-3	NA	TRBJ2-5	NA	CAIANPGTLQETQYF	TGTGCCATCGCGAACCCCGGGACACTCCAAGAGACCCAGTACTTC
TRBV21-1	NA	TRBJ1-5	NA	CARDGTPSADNQPQHF	TGTGCCAGAGACGGGACACCCTCCGCCGACAATCAGCCCCAGCATTTT
TRBV4-2	TRBD1	TRBJ1-5	NA	CASSQVGGQVNQPQHF	TGTGCCAGCAGCCAAGTGGGGGGACAGGTCAATCAGCCCCAGCATTTT
TRBV21-1	NA	TRBJ1-5	once	CASSKVGGEIYSNQPQHF	TGTGCCAGCAGCAAAGTTGGAGGGGAAATCTATAGCAATCAGCCCCAGCATTTT